These 21 T cell receptor beta chains share one sample of origin, sequenced in a study of T-cell memory formation after mild COVID-19. From the 5' RACE reads, TCRdb called clonotypes with MiXCR, one entry per CDR3 protein. The sample holds about 350,000 distinct CDR3 sequences, 25% to 30% seen once. The sample consisted of PBMCs or a T cell subset sorted from them (not recorded which). Every receptor here comes from an adult woman who had mild COVID-19 (a few samples of this study predate the infection). Cell type and time point are not known.

The V and J genes are TRBV6-5 and TRBJ2-1; 14 bases line up with TRBD2. CDR1 is MNHEY, CDR2 SVGAGI, per germline. Trimming at V came to 2 bases and at J to 0 bases, leaving 0 bases not matched to a gene. The CDR3 loop spans 17 amino acids. CDR3 bases: TGTGCCAGCAGTTACGGGACTAGCGGGAGCTCCTACAATGAGCAGTTCTTC. Residues: CASSYGTSGSSYNEQFF.

This clonotype was seen a few times. The chain joins TRBV18 to TRBJ1-2; the D gene is possibly TRBD1 (6 bases). V lost 8 bases to trimming and J lost 2 bases, with 12 bases between them. The length of the CDR3 is 13 residues. CDR1 and CDR2 from the germline V gene are KGHSH and LQKENI. CDR3 region: CASTGAENYGYTF. CDR3 bases: TGTGCCAGCACGGGGGCAGAGAACTATGGCTACACCTTC.

The rearrangement joins TRBV12-3 or TRBV12-4 to TRBJ1-3, with TRBD1 as a possible D gene (6 bases). V shed 3 bases and J shed 1 base, with 7 bases lying between them. The CDR3 consists of 14 residues. For the CDR3, the DNA is TGTGCCAGCAGTTTCCAGGGGTCTGGAAACACCATATATTTT. Protein product: CASSFQGSGNTIYF.

The gene calls are TRBV15 and TRBJ1-1; D may be TRBD1 (6 bases). Trimming left V 0 bases short and J 6 bases short, with 11 bases between. The CDR3 runs 14 residues. Looked up from germline, CDR1 is LNHNV and CDR2 is YYDKDF (reference sequence). The CDR3 region is CATSRDADRPEAFF. The DNA of the CDR3 is TGTGCCACCAGCAGAGATGCGGACAGACCTGAAGCTTTCTTT.

CDR3 protein: CASKRDLPNEQFF. CDR3 DNA: TGCGCCAGCAAACGGGACCTACCAAATGAGCAGTTCTTC. The chain carries TRBV5-1 and TRBJ2-1, with D tentatively TRBD1 or TRBD2 (5 bases each). CDR1 and CDR2 (germline): SGHRS, YFSETQ. V was trimmed by 6 bases and J by 7 bases, leaving 14 bases between them. This CDR3 has 13 amino acids. The variable domain in full, completed from reference TRBV5-1 and TRBJ2-1, reads KAGVTQTPRYLIKTRGQQVTLSCSPISGHRSVSWYQQTPGQGLQFLFEYFSETQRNKGNFPGRFSGRQFSNSRSEMNVSTLELGDSALYLCASKRDLPNEQFFGPGTRLTVL.

This sequence joins TRBV3-1 and TRBJ2-3; D is unclear. Germline CDR1 is LGHDT and CDR2 is YNNKEL (reference sequence). CDR3 length: 16 amino acids. Trimming took 1 base from V and 6 from J, leaving 17 bases between them. DNA of the CDR3: TGTGCCAGCAGCCAAGTAGGCATTGGGGTGGTGGATACGCAGTATTTT. This gives the protein CASSQVGIGVVDTQYF.

The gene calls are TRBV2 and TRBJ2-7, with D perhaps matching TRBD2 (6 bases). With 8 bases removed from V and 7 bases from J, the gap between germline ends came to 9 bases. From germline, CDR1 is SNHLY and CDR2 FYNNEI. CDR3 length: 10 residues. The CDR3, as DNA: TGTGCCAGCGCTCGGGGGGAGCAGTACTTC. It is translated as CASARGEQYF.

This clonotype was seen more than once but under ten times. CDR3 sequence: CSAPSPPVPAKNNEQFF. The CDR3 region has the DNA TGCAGTGCTCCCTCTCCTCCCGTCCCAGCCAAGAACAATGAGCAGTTCTTC. The J gene is TRBJ2-1, the V gene TRBV20-1; D gene unclear. This CDR3 region has 17 residues. Germline-derived CDR1 and CDR2 are DFQATT and SNEGSKA (reference sequence). V gave up 5 bases and J gave up 5 bases, with 25 bases separating them.

This chain joins TRBV7-9 and TRBJ2-5; D ambiguous. Germline CDR1 and CDR2: SEHNR and FQNEAQ (reference sequence). The CDR3 contains 15 residues. Trimming left V 1 base short and J 5 bases short, with 14 bases between. The CDR3 here is CASSLDLQSWETQYF. For the CDR3, the DNA is TGTGCCAGCAGCTTAGATCTGCAGTCTTGGGAGACCCAGTACTTC.

V usage is TRBV5-1 and J usage is TRBJ2-3; D unclear. This CDR3 is built from 15 residues. Trimming stripped 0 bases from V and 2 bases from J, with 10 bases between. Germline CDR1 reads SGHRS; CDR2 reads YFSETQ. In DNA form, the CDR3 reads TGCGCCAGCAGCTTGGGGCCAAACCCCACAGATACGCAGTATTTT. Its protein product is CASSLGPNPTDTQYF.

The chain links TRBV11-2 to TRBJ2-3, with D possibly being TRBD1 (5 bases). The V and J ends lost 4 bases and 9 bases respectively, with 20 bases between them. The CDR3 is 15 amino acids. Per germline, CDR1 SGHAT and CDR2 FQNNGV. The CDR3 DNA reads as TGTGCCAGCAGCTCGACCTCGGCTAGACAGATAACGCAGTATTTT. Protein: CASSSTSARQITQYF.

The DNA for the CDR3 is TGTGCCTGGAGTCTAGGACAGGGAAGGTCCATATATTTT. Translated: CAWSLGQGRSIYF. The J gene is TRBJ1-3, the V gene TRBV30; 8 bases align to TRBD1. Germline CDR1 GTSNPN, CDR2 SVGIG (reference sequence). J gave up 11 bases and V 2 bases, and 8 bases lay outside the gene matches. This CDR3 is built from 13 residues. Filled out from reference TRBV30 and TRBJ1-3, the complete variable domain reads SQTIHQWPATLVQPVGSPLSLECTVEGTSNPNLYWYRQAAGRGLQLLFYSVGIGQISSEVPQNLSASRPQDRQFILSSKKLLLSDSGFYLCAWSLGQGRSIYFGEGSWLTVV.

The chain uses TRBV5-1 and TRBJ2-4; D gene uncertain. This CDR3 contains 16 residues. Trimming removed 4 bases at V and 0 bases at J, with 14 bases between. CDR1 SGHRS and CDR2 YFSETQ come from the germline V gene. This CDR3 reads CASSPEAYLAKNIQYF. The CDR3, as DNA: TGCGCCAGCAGCCCAGAGGCGTACTTAGCCAAAAACATTCAGTACTTC.

This clonotype was detected a few times. V gene TRBV20-1 combines with J gene TRBJ1-5; TRBD1 matches at 7 bases. The CDR3 length is 14 residues. The V gene end was trimmed by 4 bases and the J gene end by 6 bases; junction bases not matched to a gene: 9. The germline V gene encodes CDR1 DFQATT and CDR2 SNEGSKA (reference sequence). CDR3 residues: CSAIQGTLGQPQHF. Here the CDR3 DNA reads TGCAGTGCTATACAGGGGACTTTGGGTCAGCCCCAGCATTTT.

This clonotype was found once. The V call is TRBV5-1, the J call TRBJ1-1; tentative D call: TRBD1 (5 bases). V gave up 4 bases and J gave up 6 bases, with 13 bases separating them. CDR3 length: 13 residues. Germline CDR1 reads SGHRS; CDR2 reads YFSETQ. CDR3 loop: CASSIPGRPEAFF. In DNA form, the CDR3 reads TGCGCCAGCAGCATACCAGGGAGGCCTGAAGCTTTCTTT.

This clonotype showed up just a few times. The chain combines TRBV5-5 with TRBJ2-5; no reliable D call. CDR1 SGHKS and CDR2 YYEKEE come from the germline V gene (reference sequence). V gave up 4 bases and J gave up 5 bases, with 18 bases separating them. This CDR3 region has 15 residues. CDR3 amino acids: CASSLSPGIVETQYF. The CDR3 DNA follows: TGTGCCAGCAGCCTCAGCCCGGGTATAGTGGAGACCCAGTACTTC.

This clonotype was observed a few times. The chain carries TRBV7-6 and TRBJ2-5; 7 bases agree with TRBD1. Germline CDR1 SGHVS, CDR2 FNYEAQ. This CDR3 spans 18 amino acids. Trimming took 2 bases from V and 2 from J; bases not matched to a gene: 14. The CDR3 loop is CASSLFSTSDRSQETQYF. The DNA for the CDR3 is TGTGCCAGCAGCTTATTCTCCACCTCGGACAGGTCGCAAGAGACCCAGTACTTC.

The chain combines TRBV15 with TRBJ1-4; D possibly corresponds to TRBD1 (5 bases). Per germline, CDR1 LNHNV and CDR2 YYDKDF (reference sequence). With 1 base removed from V and 4 bases from J, the gap between germline ends came to 10 bases. CDR3 length: 15 residues. This CDR3 is CATSRADRSNEKLFF. DNA for the CDR3: TGTGCCACCAGCAGAGCTGACAGAAGTAATGAAAAACTGTTTTTT.

The chain recombines TRBV20-1 with TRBJ1-2, with D possibly matching TRBD1 (5 bases). The CDR3 runs to 10 residues. The V gene's germline CDR1 is DFQATT and CDR2 SNEGSKA (reference sequence). The V end lost 7 bases, the J end lost 8 bases, and 11 bases lay between the germline ends. The CDR3 loop reads CSVPGLGYTF. CDR3 bases: TGCAGTGTCCCAGGGTTGGGCTACACCTTC.

This clonotype has just a few counts. The chain combines TRBV2 with TRBJ2-3, with 8 bases aligning to TRBD1. This CDR3 contains 15 residues. Germline lookup yields CDR1 SNHLY and CDR2 FYNNEI. V trimming: 3 bases; J trimming: 2 bases; junction bases outside the gene matches: 4. CDR3 nucleotide sequence: TGTGCCAGCAGTGACGGACAGGGAGACACAGATACGCAGTATTTT. Translated: CASSDGQGDTDTQYF.

The V and J genes are TRBV4-1 and TRBJ2-2; D may be TRBD2 (6 bases). This CDR3 has 14 residues. Looked up from germline, CDR1 is MGHRA and CDR2 is YSYEKL. V was shortened by 3 bases and J by 5 bases, with 10 bases between the two germline ends. For the CDR3, the DNA is TGCGCCAGCAGCCACGATGGGGGGACCGGGGAGCTGTTTTTT. Protein sequence: CASSHDGGTGELFF.